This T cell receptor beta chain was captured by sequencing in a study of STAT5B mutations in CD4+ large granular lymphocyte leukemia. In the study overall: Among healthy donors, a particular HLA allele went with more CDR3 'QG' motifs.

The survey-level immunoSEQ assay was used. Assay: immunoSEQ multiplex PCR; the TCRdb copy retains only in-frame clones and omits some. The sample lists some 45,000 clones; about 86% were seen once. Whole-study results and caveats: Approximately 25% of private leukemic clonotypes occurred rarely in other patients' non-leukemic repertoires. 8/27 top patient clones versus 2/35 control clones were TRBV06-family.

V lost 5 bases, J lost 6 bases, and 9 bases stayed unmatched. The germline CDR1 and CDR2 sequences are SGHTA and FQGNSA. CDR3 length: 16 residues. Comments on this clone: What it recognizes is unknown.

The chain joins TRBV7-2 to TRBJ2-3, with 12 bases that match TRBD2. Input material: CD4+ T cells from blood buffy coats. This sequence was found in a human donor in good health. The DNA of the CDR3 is TGTGCCAGCAGCCTCCGACTAGCGGGAGAAGCCGATACGCAGTATTTT. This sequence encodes CASSLRLAGEADTQYF. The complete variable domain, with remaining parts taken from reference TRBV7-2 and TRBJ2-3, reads GAGVSQSPSNKVTEKGKDVELRCDPISGHTALYWYRQSLGQGLEFLIYFQGNSAPDKSGLPSDRFSAERTGGSVSTLTIQRTQQEDSAVYLCASSLRLAGEADTQYFGPGTRLTVL.